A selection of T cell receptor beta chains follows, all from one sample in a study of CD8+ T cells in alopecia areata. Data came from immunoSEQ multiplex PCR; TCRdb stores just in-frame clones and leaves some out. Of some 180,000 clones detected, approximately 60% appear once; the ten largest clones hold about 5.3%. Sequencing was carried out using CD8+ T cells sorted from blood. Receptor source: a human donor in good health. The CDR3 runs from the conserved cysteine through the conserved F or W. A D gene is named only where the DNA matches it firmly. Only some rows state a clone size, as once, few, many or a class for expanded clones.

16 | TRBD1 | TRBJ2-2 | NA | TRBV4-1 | TGCGCCAGCAGCCAACCTGGACAGGGGGAAACCGGGGAGCTGTTTTTT | CASSQPGQGETGELFF
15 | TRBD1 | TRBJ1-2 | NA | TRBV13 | TGTGCCAGCAGCTTAAGAGGACAGGGGAACTATGGCTACACCTTC | CASSLRGQGNYGYTF
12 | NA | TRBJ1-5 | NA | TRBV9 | TGTGCCAGCAGCGAAGATTTTGGGCCCCAGCATTTT | CASSEDFGPQHF
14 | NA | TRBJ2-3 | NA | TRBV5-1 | TGCGCCAGCAGCTCCGGGACAAGCACAGATACGCAGTATTTT | CASSSGTSTDTQYF
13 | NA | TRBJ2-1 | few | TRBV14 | TGTGCCAGCAGCCAAGCGGGCGGCTCCGAGCAGTTCTTC | CASSQAGGSEQFF
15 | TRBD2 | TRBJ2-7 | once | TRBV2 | TGTGCCAGCAGTGAAGATACAGCCCGGGAGGGCGAGCAGTACTTC | CASSEDTAREGEQYF
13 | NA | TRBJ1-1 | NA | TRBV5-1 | TGCGCCAGCAGAAGGACAGTGAACACTGAAGCTTTCTTT | CASRRTVNTEAFF
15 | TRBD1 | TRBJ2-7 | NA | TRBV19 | TGTGCCAGTAGTATCGGGGGACAGGGCCCCTACGAGCAGTACTTC | CASSIGGQGPYEQYF
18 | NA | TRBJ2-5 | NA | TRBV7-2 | TGTGCCAGCAGCTTAGCCGACGGTGGGGGTCCCGACCTCGAGACCCAGTACTTC | CASSLADGGGPDLETQYF
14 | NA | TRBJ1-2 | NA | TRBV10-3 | TGTGCCATCAGTGAGGGGGTCAGTAACTATGGCTACACCTTC | CAISEGVSNYGYTF
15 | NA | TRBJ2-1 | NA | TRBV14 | TGTGCCAGCAGCCAAGGAGGGGCGGTTACCAATGTTGGGATCTTC | CASSQGGAVTNVGIF
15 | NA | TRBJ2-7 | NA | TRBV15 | TGTGCCACCAGCAGAGATGGTGAAGGGAACAACGAGCAGTACTTC | CATSRDGEGNNEQYF
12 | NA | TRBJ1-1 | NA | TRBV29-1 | TGCAGCGTCGTGTCTGGGGGGACTGAAGCTTTCTTT | CSVVSGGTEAFF
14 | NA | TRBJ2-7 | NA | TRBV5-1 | TGCGCCAGCGGCACGACGGGACCCCTCTACGAGCAGTACTTC | CASGTTGPLYEQYF
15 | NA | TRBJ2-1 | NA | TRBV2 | TGTGCCAGCAGTGAGGCGGCCCGCTCCGGGGATGAGCAGTTCTTC | CASSEAARSGDEQFF
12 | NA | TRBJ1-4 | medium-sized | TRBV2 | TGTGCAACCCGGCGGAGTAATGAAAAACTGTTTTTT | CATRRSNEKLFF
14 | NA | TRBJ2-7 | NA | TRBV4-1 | TGCGCCAGCAGCCAAGATCGGGTGGGTTACGAGCAGTACTTC | CASSQDRVGYEQYF
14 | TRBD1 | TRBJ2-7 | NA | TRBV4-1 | TGCGCCAGCAGCCAAGAGGACAGGTCCTACGAGCAGTACTTC | CASSQEDRSYEQYF
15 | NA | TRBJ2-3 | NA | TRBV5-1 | TGCGCCAGCAGCTTGGAGAAGGGGGGTGTGGATACGCAGTATTTT | CASSLEKGGVDTQYF
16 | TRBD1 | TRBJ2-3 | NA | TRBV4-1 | TGCGCCAGCAGCCAACTGGGACAGACCCCGGGGCATACGCAGTATTTT | CASSQLGQTPGHTQYF
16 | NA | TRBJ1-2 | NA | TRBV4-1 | TGCGCCAGCAGCCACCCCCCGGAGGGACCGAACTATGGCTACACCTTC | CASSHPPEGPNYGYTF
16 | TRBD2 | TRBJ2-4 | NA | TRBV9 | TGTGCCAGCAGCGTAGGGCGGGGGTTAGCCAAAAACATTCAGTACTTC | CASSVGRGLAKNIQYF
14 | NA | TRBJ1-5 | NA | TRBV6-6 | TGTGCCAGCAGTTACGACTCGGGCAATCAGCCCCAGCATTTT | CASSYDSGNQPQHF
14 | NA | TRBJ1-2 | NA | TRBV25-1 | TGTGCCAGCAGTGAAAAAGGATCATTAGGCGGCTACACCTTC | CASSEKGSLGGYTF
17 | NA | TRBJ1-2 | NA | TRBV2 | TGTGCCAGCAGTGAAGTATACAGGGAGGTTAAAAACTATGGCTACACCTTC | CASSEVYREVKNYGYTF
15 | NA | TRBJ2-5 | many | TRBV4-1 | TGCGCCAGCAGCCAAGAACCGTCTCCACAAGAGACCCAGTACTTC | CASSQEPSPQETQYF
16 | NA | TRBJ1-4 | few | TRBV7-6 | TGTGCCAGCAGCTTAGAAATGACAGCCCGTAGTGAAAAACTGTTTTTT | CASSLEMTARSEKLFF
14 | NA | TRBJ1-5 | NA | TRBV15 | TGTGCCACCAGCAGTCGGCAGGAGGATCAGCCCCAGCATTTT | CATSSRQEDQPQHF
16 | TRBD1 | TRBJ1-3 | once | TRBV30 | TGTGCCTGGAGTGATGCGGGACAGGCAATTGGAAACACCATATATTTT | CAWSDAGQAIGNTIYF
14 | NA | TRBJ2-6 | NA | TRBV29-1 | TGCAGCGTTGTTCCAGCCTCTGGGGCCAACGTCCTGACTTTC | CSVVPASGANVLTF
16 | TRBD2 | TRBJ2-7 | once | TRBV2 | TGTGCCAGCAGTCTCCAGACTAGCGGGAGCTCCTACGAGCAGTACTTC | CASSLQTSGSSYEQYF
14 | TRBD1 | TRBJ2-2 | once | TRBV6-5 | TGTGCCAGCACTAGACAGGGGACCAACGGGGAGCTGTTTTTT | CASTRQGTNGELFF
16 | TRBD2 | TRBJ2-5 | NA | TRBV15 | TGTGCCACCAGCAGAGCGGCTAGCGGGGACCAAGAGACCCAGTACTTC | CATSRAASGDQETQYF
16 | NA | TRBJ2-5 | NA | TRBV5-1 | TGCGCCAGCAGCTTGGAGGCAGGGGTTTACCAAGAGACCCAGTACTTC | CASSLEAGVYQETQYF
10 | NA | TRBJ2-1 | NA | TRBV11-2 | TGTGCCAGCAGCTTGAGTGAGCAGTTCTTC | CASSLSEQFF
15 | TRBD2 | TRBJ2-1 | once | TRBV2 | TGTGCCAGCAGCTCAGTAGCGGGGGGGTACAATGAGCAGTTCTTC | CASSSVAGGYNEQFF
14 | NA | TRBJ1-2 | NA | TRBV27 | TGTGCCAGCAGTTTGACCCCTTCTAACTATGGCTACACCTTC | CASSLTPSNYGYTF
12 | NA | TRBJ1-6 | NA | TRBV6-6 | TGTGCCAGCAGTGACTATAATTCACCCCTCCACTTT | CASSDYNSPLHF
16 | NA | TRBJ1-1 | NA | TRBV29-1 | TGCAGCGTTGATAGCGTGGGCAGGACCATGAACACTGAAGCTTTCTTT | CSVDSVGRTMNTEAFF
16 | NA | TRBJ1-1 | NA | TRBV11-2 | TGTGCCAGCAGCTCCCCAGAAAAGACAGGCGGGACTGAAGCTTTCTTT | CASSSPEKTGGTEAFF
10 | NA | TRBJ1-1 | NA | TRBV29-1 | TGCAGCGTTGGGGACACTGAAGCTTTCTTT | CSVGDTEAFF
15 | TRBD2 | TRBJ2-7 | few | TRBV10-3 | TGTGCCATCAGTGAGGGGGGGGAGAGCTCCTACGAGCAGTACTTC | CAISEGGESSYEQYF
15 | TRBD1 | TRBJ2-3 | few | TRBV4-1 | TGCGCCAGCAGCCAAATGACAGGGATGACAGATACGCAGTATTTT | CASSQMTGMTDTQYF
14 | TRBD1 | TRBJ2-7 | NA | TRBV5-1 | TGCGCCAGCAGCTTGGCCACAGGGGGCTACGAGCAGTACTTC | CASSLATGGYEQYF
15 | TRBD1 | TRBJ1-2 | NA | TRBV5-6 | TGTGCCAGCAGCGGGAAGACAGGGGATAGAAATGGCTACACCTTC | CASSGKTGDRNGYTF
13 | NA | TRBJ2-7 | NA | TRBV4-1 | TGCGCCAGCAGCCAAGATGGAGGTCCGCGGCAGTACTTC | CASSQDGGPRQYF
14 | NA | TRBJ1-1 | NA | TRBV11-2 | TGTGCCAGCAGACTTATGGGTACCGGCACTGAAGCTTTCTTT | CASRLMGTGTEAFF
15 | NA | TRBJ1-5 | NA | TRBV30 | TGTGCCTGGAGTACCTTCAGGGATAGCAATCAGCCCCAGCATTTT | CAWSTFRDSNQPQHF
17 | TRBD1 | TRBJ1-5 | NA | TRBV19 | TGTGCCAGTAGTATAGGTCCAGGGGGCGGGAGCAATCAGCCCCAGCATTTT | CASSIGPGGGSNQPQHF
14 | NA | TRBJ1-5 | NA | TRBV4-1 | TGCGCCAGCAGCCATTCGTCGCTTAATCAGCCCCAGCATTTT | CASSHSSLNQPQHF
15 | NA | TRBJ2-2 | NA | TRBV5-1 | TGCGCCAGCAGCGGGTCATATTCGTCCACCGGGGAGCTGTTTTTT | CASSGSYSSTGELFF
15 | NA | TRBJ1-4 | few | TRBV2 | TGTGCCAGCAGCCTACAGGATGCAACTAATGAAAAACTGTTTTTT | CASSLQDATNEKLFF
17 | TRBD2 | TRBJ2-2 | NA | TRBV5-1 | TGCGCCAGCAGCTCCGCGACTAGCGCCAGCGACACCGGGGAGCTGTTTTTT | CASSSATSASDTGELFF
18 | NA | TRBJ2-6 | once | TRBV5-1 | TGCGCCAGCAGCTTGGTGGGGTCGACAGGCTCTGGGGCCAACGTCCTGACTTTC | CASSLVGSTGSGANVLTF